This record looks at one T cell receptor (beta chain) sequence and its context. Its antigen is not known. Clones were read by immunoSEQ multiplex PCR, and TCRdb kept only the in-frame ones, dropping some. Seen here are fewer than 200,000 clones, about 89% observed once, and the top ten hold 1.5% to 2%. This sample stems from a study of T cell responses to AZD1222 COVID-19 vaccine. Study conclusions and caveats: Regions 160-218 and 743-854 held dominance among vaccine-associated CD4 TCRs, which spanned spike.

The V and J ends lost 1 base and 6 bases, in that order; junction bases with no gene match: 4. CDR3 length: 15 amino acids. The germline CDR1 and CDR2 sequences are SGHVS and FQNEAQ. The starting material was peripheral blood, obtained on day 0 of AZD1222 vaccination. The V call is TRBV7-8, the J call TRBJ1-5; 9 nucleotides match TRBD1. The sequence derives from an adult in good health. CDR3 in DNA: TGTGCCAGCAGCTTAGATCGACAGGGGGGTCAGCCCCAGCATTTT. As protein: CASSLDRQGGQPQHF.